This passage covers 6 T cell receptor beta chains from one sample sequenced in a study of T cell repertoires in cytomegalovirus infection. No antigens are known for them. TCRdb passed the reads through MiXCR, listing each CDR3 protein once. The sample holds about 140,000 distinct CDR3 sequences, roughly a third seen once. Specimen: CD8+ T cells from cultured PBMCs, collected from culture after CMV antigen stimulation. All receptors derive from a human donor in good health (CMV status not recorded). Some clones in this sample may be carry-over from other donors' samples.

The chain recombines TRBV20-1 with TRBJ2-3; maybe TRBD2 (6 bases). Trimming removed 5 bases at V and 2 bases at J, with 14 bases between. The CDR3 runs to 14 residues. Germline lookup yields CDR1 DFQATT and CDR2 SNEGSKA (reference sequence). The CDR3 protein is CSAVRAGTTDTQYF. The CDR3 DNA sequence: TGCAGTGCTGTCAGGGCGGGGACCACAGATACGCAGTATTTT.

V gene TRBV7-4 combines with J gene TRBJ2-1, with 11 nucleotides matching TRBD2. The CDR3 runs 16 residues. From germline, CDR1 is SGHVT and CDR2 SQSDAQ. Trimming at V came to 4 bases and at J to 7 bases, leaving 9 bases not matched to a gene. The CDR3 nucleotides read TGTGCCAGCAGCTCGCAGACTAGCGGGGCCGTAAATGAGCAGTTCTTC. Its translation: CASSSQTSGAVNEQFF.

The chain is built from TRBV28 and TRBJ1-4; 8 nucleotides line up with TRBD1. V lost 1 base and J lost 8; bases outside the gene matches: 9. This CDR3 has 16 amino acids. Germline V gene sequence: CDR1 MDHEN, CDR2 SYDVKM. This CDR3 reads CASSLYGGTGREKLFF. DNA of the CDR3: TGTGCCAGCAGTTTATACGGTGGGACAGGCAGGGAAAAACTGTTTTTT.

The table lists this clonotype with a count of one. CDR3 in amino acids: CASSIDEYSNQPQHF. The DNA for the CDR3 is TGTGCCAGTAGTATAGATGAGTATAGCAATCAGCCCCAGCATTTT. The chain couples TRBV19 to TRBJ1-5; D unresolved. Trimming removed 0 bases at V and 0 bases at J, with 6 bases between. Germline assignment: CDR1 LNHDA and CDR2 SQIVND (reference sequence). This CDR3 contains 15 residues. Looking up the rest from reference TRBV19 and TRBJ1-5 gives the full variable domain: DGGITQSPKYLFRKEGQNVTLSCEQNLNHDAMYWYRQDPGQGLRLIYYSQIVNDFQKGDIAEGYSVSREKKESFPLTVTSAQKNPTAFYLCASSIDEYSNQPQHFGDGTRLSIL.

This clonotype has only a few counts. V usage is TRBV11-1 and J usage is TRBJ1-2; D unresolved. V was cut by 1 base and J by 2 bases, with 11 bases left in between. Germline loops: CDR1 SGHAT, CDR2 FQDESV (reference sequence). The CDR3 is 15 amino acids. CDR3 sequence: CASSLDWAANYGYTF. In DNA form, the CDR3 reads TGTGCCAGCAGCTTAGATTGGGCGGCCAACTATGGCTACACCTTC. The full variable domain, rest sourced from reference TRBV11-1 and TRBJ1-2, is EAEVAQSPRYKITEKSQAVAFWCDPISGHATLYWYRQILGQGPELLVQFQDESVVDDSQLPKDRFSAERLKGVDSTLKIQPAELGDSAMYLCASSLDWAANYGYTFGSGTRLTVV.

This clonotype was observed at least ten times. The J gene is TRBJ2-3, the V gene TRBV12-3 or TRBV12-4, with D unresolved. Trimming stripped 6 bases from V and 2 bases from J, with 3 bases between. This CDR3 has 11 residues. The CDR3 DNA sequence: TGTGCCAGCAGCTTCACAGATACGCAGTATTTT. It specifies CASSFTDTQYF.